The 9 T cell receptor beta chains presented below share a single source sample, sequenced in a study of CD8 T cells in ankylosing spondylitis. TCRdb processed the 5' RACE reads anew with MiXCR; each CDR3 protein has one entry. Of about 130,000 distinct CDR3 sequences listed, roughly 13% were seen once; the top ten hold 2.5% to 3%. The sequencing input was blood, either unsorted or a sorted T cell fraction (not recorded which). These receptors were obtained from a female donor with ankylosing spondylitis or in good health (not recorded which).

This clonotype was seen at least ten times. J is TRBJ1-2 and V is TRBV20-1; TRBD1 agrees at 7 bases. The V gene end was trimmed by 6 bases and the J gene end by 2 bases; junction bases not matched to a gene: 3. Germline values: CDR1 DFQATT, CDR2 SNEGSKA (reference sequence). The CDR3 is 12 amino acids. Here the CDR3 reads CSADRVNYGYTF. The DNA of the CDR3 is TGCAGTGCAGACAGGGTGAACTATGGCTACACCTTC.

The V gene is TRBV7-9, the J gene TRBJ2-3; D is undetermined. This CDR3 has 14 residues. Germline lookup yields CDR1 SEHNR and CDR2 FQNEAQ (reference sequence). V lost 3 bases and J 4 bases, leaving 11 bases between the germline ends. In DNA, the CDR3 is TGTGCCAGCAGCTTTTCAGGCGGCTCAGATACGCAGTATTTT. Residues: CASSFSGGSDTQYF.

This clonotype has at least ten counts. This chain connects TRBV20-1 to TRBJ1-1; D is uncertain. The V and J ends lost 1 base and 6 bases respectively, with 12 bases between them. This CDR3 is built from 13 residues. CDR1 is DFQATT and CDR2 is SNEGSKA in the germline V gene (reference sequence). The CDR3 is CSARVGSWAEAFF. Here the CDR3 DNA reads TGCAGTGCTAGAGTAGGCAGTTGGGCTGAAGCTTTCTTT.

The chain combines TRBV27 with TRBJ2-1, with TRBD1 identical over 10 bases. Looked up from germline, CDR1 is MNHEY and CDR2 is SMNVEV (reference sequence). The length of the CDR3 is 14 residues. The junction had 5 bases not matched to a gene; V was cut back by 5 bases and J by 7 bases. CDR3 sequence reads: CASSVDRGDNEQFF. The CDR3, as DNA: TGTGCCAGCAGTGTGGACAGGGGGGATAATGAGCAGTTCTTC.

The chain is built from TRBV28 and TRBJ2-7; no clear D gene. Trimming removed 3 bases at V and 4 bases at J, with 10 bases between. The CDR3 is 13 residues long. The germline CDR1 and CDR2 sequences are MDHEN and SYDVKM. CDR3 sequence: CASSFGEAYEQYF. In DNA form, the CDR3 reads TGTGCCAGCAGTTTTGGGGAAGCATACGAGCAGTACTTC.

This clonotype was seen repeatedly, ten times or more. The chain uses TRBV5-1 and TRBJ2-7; 7 nucleotides agree with TRBD1. The CDR3 runs to 14 residues. The germline V gene encodes CDR1 SGHRS and CDR2 YFSETQ. Trimming cost V 5 bases and J 0 bases; bases outside gene matches: 5. CDR3 sequence reads: CASSNRQGSYEQYF. CDR3 in DNA: TGCGCCAGCAGTAATAGACAGGGCTCCTACGAGCAGTACTTC.

The chain uses TRBV5-1 and TRBJ2-3; 7 nucleotides line up with TRBD1. Germline-derived CDR1 and CDR2 are SGHRS and YFSETQ. This CDR3 has 15 residues. V was clipped by 4 bases and J by 3 bases; unmatched bases: 8. The CDR3 is CASSLPGTVTDTQYF. The CDR3 bases are TGCGCCAGCAGCCTACCCGGGACAGTAACAGATACGCAGTATTTT.

This clonotype showed up just a few times. The rearrangement uses TRBV5-6 and TRBJ2-6, with D unresolved. The germline CDR1 and CDR2 sequences are SGHDT and YYEEEE. Deletions cut 1 base from V and 1 base from J, with 9 bases between. This CDR3 comprises 16 residues. Written as DNA, the CDR3 is TGTGCCAGCAGCTTGTTGGGCCCATCTGGGGCCAACGTCCTGACTTTC. This encodes CASSLLGPSGANVLTF.

There are a few counts of this clonotype. The chain uses TRBV5-1 and TRBJ2-2; 7 nucleotides align to TRBD2. Germline loops: CDR1 SGHRS, CDR2 YFSETQ. V lost 3 bases and J lost 3; bases outside the gene matches: 5. This CDR3 is 15 amino acids long. DNA of the CDR3: TGCGCCAGCAGCTCTCCTAGCGGTTACACCGGGGAGCTGTTTTTT. Translated, it gives CASSSPSGYTGELFF.